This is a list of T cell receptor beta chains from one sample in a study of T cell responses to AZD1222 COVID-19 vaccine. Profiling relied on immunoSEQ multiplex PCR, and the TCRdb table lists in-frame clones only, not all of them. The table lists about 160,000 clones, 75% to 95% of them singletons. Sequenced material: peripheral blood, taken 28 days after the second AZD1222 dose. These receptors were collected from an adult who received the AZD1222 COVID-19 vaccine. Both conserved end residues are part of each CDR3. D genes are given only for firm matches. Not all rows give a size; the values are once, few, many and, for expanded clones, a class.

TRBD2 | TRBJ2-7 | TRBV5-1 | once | TGCGCCAGCAGCTTGGTGGCGGGAGAGTGGTACGAGCAGTACTTC | CASSLVAGEWYEQYF
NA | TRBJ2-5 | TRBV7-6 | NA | TGTGCCAGCAGCTTAGCGGGGAGTCGCCAAGAGACCCAGTACTTC | CASSLAGSRQETQYF
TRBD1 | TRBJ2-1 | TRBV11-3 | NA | TGTGCCAGCAGCCCCGACAGGGTTGAGCAGTTCTTC | CASSPDRVEQFF
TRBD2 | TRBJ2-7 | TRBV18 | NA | TGTGCCAGCTCACCGGGTGCTAGCGGGAGGCCCTCCTACGAGCAGTACTTC | CASSPGASGRPSYEQYF
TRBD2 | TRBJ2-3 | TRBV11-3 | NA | TGTGCCAGCAGCTTATCCCGGACTAGAGATACGCAGTATTTT | CASSLSRTRDTQYF
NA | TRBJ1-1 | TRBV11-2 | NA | TGTGCCAGCAGCTTAGGGTCCGGGTACGGGGGCACTGAAGCTTTCTTT | CASSLGSGYGGTEAFF
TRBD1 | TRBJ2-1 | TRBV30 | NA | TGTGCCTGGCAACAGGGGGATTTTGGTAATGAGCAGTTCTTC | CAWQQGDFGNEQFF
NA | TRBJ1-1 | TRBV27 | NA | TGTGCCAGCAGTTTAGGGACTCTGGGCACTGAAGCTTTCTTT | CASSLGTLGTEAFF
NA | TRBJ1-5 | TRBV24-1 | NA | TGTGCCACCAGTGACCCCCCCGGGGCCCAGCATTTT | CATSDPPGAQHF
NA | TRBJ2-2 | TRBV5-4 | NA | TGTGCCAGCTCCCTCCAGGGCCGGGCCGGGGAGCTGTTTTTT | CASSLQGRAGELFF
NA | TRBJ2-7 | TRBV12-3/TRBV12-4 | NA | TGTGCCAGCAGCCCTGACACGTACGAGCAGTACTTC | CASSPDTYEQYF
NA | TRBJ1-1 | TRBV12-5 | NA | TGTGCTAGTGGTCTGGGACAACAGAACACTGAAGCTTTCTTT | CASGLGQQNTEAFF
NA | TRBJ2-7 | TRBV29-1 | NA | TGCAGCGTTGAAGATCCTAAGGAGAATGCCTACGAGCAGTACTTC | CSVEDPKENAYEQYF
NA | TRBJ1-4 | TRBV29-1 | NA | TGCAGCGTGGACTATAGTGAAAAACTGTTTTTT | CSVDYSEKLFF
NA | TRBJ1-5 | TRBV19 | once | TGTGCCAGTAGTTGGGGCGACAATCAGCCCCAGCATTTT | CASSWGDNQPQHF
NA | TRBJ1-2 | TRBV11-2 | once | TGTGCCAGCAGCCAAGTCGGGGGGGTGAATGGCTACACCTTC | CASSQVGGVNGYTF
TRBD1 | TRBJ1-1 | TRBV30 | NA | TGTGCCTGGATGTACCATACAGGACAGGGGAACACTGAAGCTTTCTTT | CAWMYHTGQGNTEAFF
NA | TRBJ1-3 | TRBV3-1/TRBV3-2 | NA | TGTGCCAGCAGCCTTCATACAGGGAAAGCCGGAAACACCATATATTTT | CASSLHTGKAGNTIYF
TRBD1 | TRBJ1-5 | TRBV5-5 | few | TGTGCCAGCAGCCCCCGGACAGGGTCCGGCAATCAGCCCCAGCATTTT | CASSPRTGSGNQPQHF
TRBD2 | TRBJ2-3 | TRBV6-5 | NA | TGTGCCATCCAGCGGGATAGCACAGATACGCAGTATTTT | CAIQRDSTDTQYF
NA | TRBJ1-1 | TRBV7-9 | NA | TGTGCCAGCAGCGGGGCGGGCACTGAAGCTTTCTTT | CASSGAGTEAFF